This T cell receptor (beta chain) was obtained from a study of blood T cell repertoires in COVID-19. Study details: The analysed material was cDNA or gDNA that came from T cells, B-cell-depleted T cells, or PBMCs.

The CDR3 has 14 amino acids. Germline V lookup: CDR1 KGHDR, CDR2 SFDVKD. The J segment lost 4 bases and the V segment lost 7 bases, leaving 4 bases of the junction unmatched. Data came from immunoSEQ multiplex PCR; TCRdb stores just in-frame clones and leaves some out. The sample records under 300,000 clones, about nine tenths being singletons. Before being deemed recovered, Cohort 3 donors had two negative PCRs, clearance, or symptom resolution. Source material: PBMCs or T cells enriched from blood (not recorded which). The chain combines TRBV24-1 with TRBJ2-3, with 10 bases identical to TRBD2. This sequence originates from a man younger than 30 who had recovered from COVID-19. CDR3 protein: CATRSSGSSDTQYF. The CDR3 coding sequence is TGTGCCACCAGATCTAGCGGGAGCTCAGATACGCAGTATTTT.